Listed below are T cell receptor beta chains from one sample, sequenced in a study of blood T cell repertoires in COVID-19. TCRdb keeps only in-frame clones here, not all; method: immunoSEQ multiplex PCR. The data show 200,000 to 250,000 clones, 86% seen once. Sequenced input: PBMCs or T cells enriched from blood (not recorded which). These receptor sequences come from a woman aged 45-59 years in a cohort exposed to, infected with or recovered from COVID-19 (not recorded which). Each CDR3 is given with its conserved first and last residue. Clone size appears in some rows only: once, few, many, or a class for an expanded clone.

>few|TRBV11-2|TRBJ2-7
CASSLSEGPSILYEQYF
>.|TRBV19|TRBJ1-5
CASERGSLTRQPQHF
>.|TRBV9|TRBJ2-1
CASSVAGGPSNEQFF
>.|TRBV5-4|TRBJ2-7
CATSGGGESYEQYF
>.|TRBV3-1/TRBV3-2|TRBJ1-4
CASSHTQGLDEKLFF
>.|TRBV29-1|TRBJ1-3
CSVQAGPGNTIYF
>.|TRBV2|TRBJ1-5
CASSGDREDQPQHF
>.|TRBV3-1/TRBV3-2|TRBJ1-4
CASSQVMSEKLFF
>.|TRBV9|TRBJ2-1
CASRPLAGGPGSSNEQFF
>.|TRBV16|TRBJ1-1
CASSQLGQGGTEAFF
>.|TRBV10-2|TRBJ1-2
CASQGTGRQYGYTF
>few|TRBV7-5|TRBJ1-2
CARTQGAGNGYTF
>.|TRBV19|TRBJ2-1
CASSRLAGGPDTYNEQFF
>.|TRBV10-2|TRBJ1-6
CASSPQGSYNSPLHF
>.|TRBV24-1|TRBJ2-5
CATSDLGRGQETQYF
>.|TRBV18|TRBJ1-5
CASSAGRGNQPQHF
>.|TRBV5-1|TRBJ2-1
CASSKGDSYNEQFF
>.|TRBV24-1|TRBJ1-1
CATSEPGDQGRLNTEAFF
>.|TRBV19|TRBJ1-2
CASRPSGGHGYTF
>.|TRBV19|TRBJ1-1
CASSIKQGSEAFF
>.|TRBV18|TRBJ1-2
CASSPSGQGARGYTF
>.|TRBV5-1|TRBJ1-1
CASSRQGTSADTEAFF
>.|TRBV5-1|TRBJ2-1
CASSLGAGGNNEQFF
>few|TRBV5-1|TRBJ2-5
CASSLAGTGQETQYF
>.|TRBV7-2|TRBJ1-2
CASSPGVRSSYGYTF
>.|TRBV9|TRBJ1-2
CASSFYSGGGYTF
>.|TRBV9|TRBJ2-5
CASSPGVGAGKETQYF
>.|TRBV5-8|TRBJ1-2
CASSLVVLPGGNYGYTF
>once|TRBV7-8|TRBJ1-2
CASSLSWTGDYGYTF
>.|TRBV5-4|TRBJ2-7
CASSLDQAGGHEQYF
>.|TRBV29-1|TRBJ1-2
CSTRLGQNYGYTF
>.|TRBV6-5|TRBJ1-3
CASRRDRASGNTIYF
>.|TRBV24-1|TRBJ2-5
CATSDTGTEVETQYF
>.|TRBV4-3|TRBJ2-1
CASSQDRTGAYNEQFF
>.|TRBV6-2/TRBV6-3|TRBJ2-5
CASSPRDYQYF
>.|TRBV5-1|TRBJ2-1
CASSPVAPGGEQFF
>few|TRBV30|TRBJ1-4
CAWSPGTAYNEKLFF
>.|TRBV6-6|TRBJ2-6
CASSRDRERTAGANVLTF
>few|TRBV19|TRBJ1-2
CASSHTVRGYGYTF
>.|TRBV28|TRBJ1-1
CASSLPPTGRWTEAFF
>.|TRBV5-1|TRBJ2-3
CASSLAGQGSTDTQYF
>.|TRBV7-9|TRBJ2-5
CATLTRGKRETQYF